Each of the 2 T cell receptor beta chains below was sequenced from the same sample in a study of T cell changes during pregnancy in multiple sclerosis. Profiling relied on immunoSEQ multiplex PCR, and the TCRdb table lists in-frame clones only, not all of them. The sample lists 50,000 to 65,000 clones, approximately 88% occurring once. This material consisted of peripheral blood, taken in the first trimester of pregnancy. These receptors were collected from a female donor with multiple sclerosis, enrolled in a pregnancy study.

The rearrangement links TRBV2 to TRBJ1-2; D not certain. This CDR3 has 17 amino acids. CDR1 is SNHLY, CDR2 FYNNEI, per germline. The ends were cut back, 3 bases at V and 5 bases at J, with 22 bases in the middle. The CDR3 DNA sequence: TGTGCCAGCAGTGAGGAAGGGAGGCGTCGGTCGCTATATGGCTACACCTTC. Residues: CASSEEGRRRSLYGYTF.

This clone appeared a few times. The rearrangement links TRBV30 to TRBJ2-3, with 8 bases aligning to TRBD1. V lost 0 bases, J lost 6 bases, and 8 bases stayed unmatched. Per germline, CDR1 GTSNPN and CDR2 SVGIG (reference sequence). CDR3 length equals 15 residues. Here the CDR3 reads CAWSVGQGARDTQYF. The CDR3 bases are TGTGCCTGGAGTGTAGGGCAGGGGGCGCGCGATACGCAGTATTTT.